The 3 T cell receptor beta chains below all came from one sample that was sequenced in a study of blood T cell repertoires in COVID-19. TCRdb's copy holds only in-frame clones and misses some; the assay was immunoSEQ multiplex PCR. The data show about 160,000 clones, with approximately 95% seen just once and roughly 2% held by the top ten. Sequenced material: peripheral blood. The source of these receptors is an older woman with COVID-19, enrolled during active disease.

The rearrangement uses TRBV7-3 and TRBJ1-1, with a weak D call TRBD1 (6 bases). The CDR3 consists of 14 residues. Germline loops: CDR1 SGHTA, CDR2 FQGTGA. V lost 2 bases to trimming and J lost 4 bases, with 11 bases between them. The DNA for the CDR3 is TGTGCCAGCAGCTTACCAGGGGTTTCCACTGAAGCTTTCTTT. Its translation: CASSLPGVSTEAFF. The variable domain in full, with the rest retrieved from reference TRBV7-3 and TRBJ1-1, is GAGVSQTPSNKVTEKGKYVELRCDPISGHTALYWYRQSLGQGPEFLIYFQGTGAADDSGLPNDRFFAVRPEGSVSTLKIQRTERGDSAVYLCASSLPGVSTEAFFGQGTRLTVV.

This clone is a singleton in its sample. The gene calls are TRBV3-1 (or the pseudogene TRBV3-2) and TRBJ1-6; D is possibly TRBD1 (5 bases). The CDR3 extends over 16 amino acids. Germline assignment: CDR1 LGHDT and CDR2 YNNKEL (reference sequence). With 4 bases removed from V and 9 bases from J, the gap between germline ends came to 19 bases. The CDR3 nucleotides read TGTGCCAGCAGCCTCAAAGGAGGGGCAGGTGGTTCACCCCTCCACTTT. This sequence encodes CASSLKGGAGGSPLHF.

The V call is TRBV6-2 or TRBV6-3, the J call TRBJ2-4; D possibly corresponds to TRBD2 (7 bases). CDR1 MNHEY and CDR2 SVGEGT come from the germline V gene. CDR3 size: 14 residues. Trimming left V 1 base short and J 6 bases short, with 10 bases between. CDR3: CASSYWGGGNIQYF. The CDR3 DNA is TGTGCCAGCAGTTACTGGGGAGGGGGAAACATTCAGTACTTC.